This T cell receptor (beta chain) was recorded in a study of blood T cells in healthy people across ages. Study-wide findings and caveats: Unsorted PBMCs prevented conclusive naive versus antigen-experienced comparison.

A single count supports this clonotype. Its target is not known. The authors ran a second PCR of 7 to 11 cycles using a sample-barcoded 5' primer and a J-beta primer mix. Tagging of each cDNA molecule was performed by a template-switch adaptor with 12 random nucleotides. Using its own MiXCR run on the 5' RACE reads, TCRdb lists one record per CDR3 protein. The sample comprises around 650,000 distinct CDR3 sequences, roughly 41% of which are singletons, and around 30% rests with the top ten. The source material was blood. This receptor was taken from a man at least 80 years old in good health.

CDR3 sequence: CASSSAGEAFNERYF. As DNA, the CDR3 is TGCGCCAGCAGCTCAGCGGGGGAAGCTTTTAATGAGCGGTACTTC. The chain joins TRBV5-1 to TRBJ2-5; 8 bases are shared with TRBD2. The CDR3 is made up of 15 amino acids. V was clipped by 3 bases and J by 13 bases; unmatched bases: 17. Germline CDR1 reads SGHRS; CDR2 reads YFSETQ.